Sequencing of this TCR beta chain was carried out in a study of Tregs in tolerant kidney transplant recipients. Whole-study results and caveats: No direct test of biological reproducibility was done here. The small number of patients limits these findings pending further validation. Tregs expanded with activated donor B cells seemed most donor-specific.

Unstimulated regulatory T cells (CD4+CD25+CD127-), CD4+CD25- non-regulatory cells, CD4 and CD8 cells were FACS-sorted from thawed PBMCs. This clone was counted a single time. As yet, its antigen is unknown. Profiling relied on immunoSEQ multiplex PCR, and the TCRdb table lists in-frame clones only, not all of them. The sample records roughly 68,000 clones, about 83% being singletons. Material for sequencing was CD4+ T cells from blood. This receptor was identified in a human donor in good health.

DNA of the CDR3: TGTGCCAGCAGTGATTACACTAGCGCCTACGAGCAGTACTTC. Translating gives CASSDYTSAYEQYF. The rearrangement joins TRBV6-1 to TRBJ2-7, with 7 positions matching TRBD2. The CDR3 runs to 14 residues. Germline-derived CDR1 and CDR2 are MNHNS and SASEGT. The trim removed 3 bases at V and 2 bases at J, leaving 4 bases unmatched.